This TCR beta chain was identified in a study of OX40 agonist ivuxolimab in advanced cancers. The overall study: Six ivuxolimab dose levels, 0.01 to 10 mg/kg, were given intravenously every 2 weeks. General study points: At 0.1-3.0 mg/kg, partial responders had clonal expansion among the lowest observed. Fewer expanded clones were found on average in CD4+ than in CD8+ T cells.

The method was immunoSEQ multiplex PCR; TCRdb's version includes in-frame clones alone and lacks a portion of them. The repertoire holds tens of thousands of clones, with 80% to 95% as singletons. This clone was counted a few times. Its specificity is unknown. At one of its ends the junction is not consistent with the germline gene, which may arise from a read error. The CDR3 loop spans 14 amino acids. Looked up from germline, CDR1 is MDHEN and CDR2 is SYDVKM. This rearrangement joins TRBV28 to TRBJ2-7; D unresolved. The sequences come from CD4+ or CD8+ T cells sorted from blood, collected in a trial of the OX40 agonist ivuxolimab. The origin of this receptor is an adult with an advanced solid tumor such as melanoma, head and neck, liver or kidney cancer. The chain's CDR3 is CASRTPSGAYEQYF. CDR3 sequence (DNA): TGTGCAAGCAGGACCCCTTCAGGTGCCTACGAGCAGTACTTC.